This T cell receptor (beta chain) was sequenced during a study of blood T cell repertoires in COVID-19 (dated by TCRdb to 2020 to 2021). In the study overall: The collaborator samples originated in the United States, Italy and Spain and spanned the acute and convalescent phases of COVID-19. The material from the prospective study consisted of cDNA or gDNA derived from T cells, B-cell-depleted T cells, or PBMCs. The dataset comprised deeply sampled blood TCRbeta repertoires from subjects exposed to, actively infected with, or recovered from COVID-19. The repertoires were released in a freely available public database meant as a resource for research on the immune response to SARS-CoV-2. The samples were drawn from the first 160 participants of the ongoing ImmuneRACE study and from over 950 subjects provided by 6 global collaborators. A de-identified subject ID, COVID-19 status, age in years and sex were almost always included in the sample metadata. Where available, HLA class I and class II types were obtained from metadata supplied by the sample provider rather than from assay-based typing. Overall study results and their limits: How much clinical and demographic metadata was included differed by source and by participant, and the metadata was provided uncurated.

A note on this clone: No cognate antigen has been identified for it. Base qualities are not provided; no much larger clone lies one nucleotide away.

Another Seattle source contributed samples from volunteer blood donors who had recovered from COVID-19. Whole blood was collected in K2EDTA tubes by collaborating institutions according to the institutions' own protocols. For TCRbeta analysis, collaborators shipped samples in one of three forms: frozen whole blood, isolated PBMCs, or DNA extracted from either of those sample types. The CDR3 runs 13 residues from the cysteine to the phenylalanine. This entry keeps only the CDR3 DNA: 39 bases, framed from base 1. V is reduced by 3 bases and J by 8 bases, leaving a spacing of 13 bases between them. The immunoSEQ Assay, a bias-controlled multiplex PCR, was used to amplify TCRbeta CDR3 regions from genomic DNA. The original pipeline was this. Nucleated cell counts per sample were estimated from amplification of reference gene primers within the assay. Sequence reads were collapsed and filtered to measure the absolute abundance of every unique TCRbeta CDR3 rearrangement. For each sample, productive Simpson clonality was calculated as the square root of Simpson's diversity index across productive rearrangements. Drawn from immuneACCESS, this table holds only the in-frame rearrangements with V and J called that TCRdb kept. Clones are partly lost; checked studies trace under half to an unresolved V gene and leave the rest unexplained. V, J and clone size were drawn from that table, and D and trimming were deduced from the DNA. For this sample the table gives about 190,000 clones, of which about 88% were detected only once. The ten largest account for approximately 5.6% of the sample.

The material sequenced was peripheral blood. This TCR came from a woman in her thirties or forties who had recovered from COVID-19. This receptor chain uses TRBV12-3 or TRBV12-4 and TRBJ1-2, with the D gene uncertain. The DNA sequence is as follows: TGTGCCAGCAGTTTCCTAAATCGCCCCGGCTACACCTTC. This yields the protein CASSFLNRPGYTF.